This entry lists 17 T cell receptor beta chains sequenced from one sample in a study of cytomegalovirus exposure and HLA in healthy donors. PCR used 60 Vbeta primers and 13 Jbeta primers. Assay: immunoSEQ multiplex PCR; the TCRdb copy retains only in-frame clones and omits some. This sample contains 34,000 or so clones. What was sequenced was PBMCs. The receptor set was obtained from a woman aged 40 to 55 in good health and CMV-seropositive.

The chain employs TRBV5-4 and TRBJ2-3; TRBD2 matches 10 bases. Germline loops: CDR1 SGHNT, CDR2 YYREEE (reference sequence). Losses at the gene ends were 0 bases for V and 2 bases for J; bases not matched to a gene: 3. The CDR3 covers 16 residues. The CDR3 spells CASSLGTSGYTDTQYF. The CDR3, as DNA: TGTGCCAGCAGCTTGGGGACTAGCGGCTACACAGATACGCAGTATTTT.

The chain links TRBV28 to TRBJ2-5; 8 bases fit TRBD1. In germline, CDR1 is MDHEN, CDR2 SYDVKM. This CDR3 has 15 amino acids. V shed 6 bases and J 1 base; nucleotides not matched to a gene: 7. CDR3 sequence reads: CASRTGEVGQETQYF. Here the CDR3 DNA reads TGTGCCAGCAGGACAGGGGAGGTGGGCCAAGAGACCCAGTACTTC.

The chain joins TRBV25-1 to TRBJ1-1; 8 bases fit TRBD1. The germline CDR1 and CDR2 sequences are MGHDK and SYGVNS. There are 15 residues in the CDR3. Trimming took 4 bases from V and 6 from J; bases not matched to a gene: 10. CDR3 protein: CASSVTAQGDSEAFF. The CDR3 DNA reads TGTGCCAGCAGTGTCACAGCACAGGGGGATTCTGAAGCTTTCTTT. Based on the CDR3 plus reference TRBV25-1 and TRBJ1-1, the full variable domain is EADIYQTPRYLVIGTGKKITLECSQTMGHDKMYWYQQDPGMELHLIHYSYGVNSTEKGDLSSESTVSRIRTEHFPLTLESARPSHTSQYLCASSVTAQGDSEAFFGQGTRLTVV.

The chain uses TRBV6-5 and TRBJ2-7; possible D gene TRBD1, 6 bases. This CDR3 has 15 residues. V lost 2 bases, J lost 2 bases, and 13 bases lay in between. CDR1 is MNHEY, CDR2 SVGAGI, per germline. The CDR3 reads CASSYGGALTYEQYF. In DNA form, the CDR3 reads TGTGCCAGCAGTTACGGGGGCGCGTTGACCTACGAGCAGTACTTC.

V and J are TRBV4-3 and TRBJ2-1; the match to TRBD2 covers 13 bases. The CDR3 is 16 residues long. Looked up from germline, CDR1 is LGHNA and CDR2 is YSLEER. Trimming took 0 bases from V and 12 from J; bases not matched to a gene: 8. This CDR3 reads CASSQEGTSGVWVQFF. The DNA for the CDR3 is TGCGCCAGCAGCCAAGAGGGGACTAGCGGGGTGTGGGTGCAGTTCTTC.

J is TRBJ2-1 and V is TRBV5-1, with 8 bases fitting TRBD1. V trimming: 5 bases; J trimming: 5 bases; junction bases outside the gene matches: 6. Germline values: CDR1 SGHRS, CDR2 YFSETQ. The length of the CDR3 is 14 residues. The CDR3 region has the DNA TGCGCCAGCAGGGGGACAGGCCTTCACAATGAGCAGTTCTTC. Translating it yields CASRGTGLHNEQFF.

The gene calls are TRBV19 and TRBJ1-5, with D maybe TRBD1 (5 bases). V shed 6 bases and J shed 4 bases, with 16 bases lying between them. CDR1 is LNHDA, CDR2 SQIVND, per germline (reference sequence). The CDR3 loop spans 15 amino acids. CDR3 coding DNA: TGTGCCAGTAGAACTACAGGACCCCGTAATCAGCCCCAGCATTTT. Encoded protein: CASRTTGPRNQPQHF.

The V gene is TRBV19, the J gene TRBJ2-7; D unclear. Germline-derived CDR1 and CDR2 are LNHDA and SQIVND (reference sequence). V dropped 5 bases and J dropped 1 base, with 9 bases sitting between them. The CDR3 has 13 residues. The CDR3 sequence is CASSQTPSYEQYF. The CDR3 nucleotides are TGTGCCAGTAGTCAGACTCCATCCTACGAGCAGTACTTC.

V is TRBV7-9 and J is TRBJ2-7, with D perhaps matching TRBD2 (5 bases). The ends were cut back, 1 base at V and 1 base at J, with 8 bases in the middle. CDR3 length equals 14 residues. In germline, CDR1 is SEHNR, CDR2 FQNEAQ (reference sequence). CDR3 in amino acids: CASSLVSGSYEQYF. The CDR3 bases are TGTGCCAGCAGCTTAGTGAGCGGATCCTACGAGCAGTACTTC. The full variable domain, in which reference TRBV7-9 and TRBJ2-7 provide the parts outside the CDR3, is DTGVSQNPRHKITKRGQNVTFRCDPISEHNRLYWYRQTLGQGPEFLTYFQNEAQLEKSRLLSDRFSAERPKGSFSTLEIQRTEQGDSAMYLCASSLVSGSYEQYFGPGTRLTVT.

CDR3 nucleotides: TGTGCCAGCAGCCCCTGGACAGGCTCCTACGAGCAGTACTTC. Its translation is CASSPWTGSYEQYF. J is TRBJ2-7 and V is TRBV7-8; 7 nucleotides agree with TRBD1. Per germline, CDR1 SGHVS and CDR2 FQNEAQ. Unmatched junction bases numbered 4, after V lost 5 bases and J lost 0 bases. The CDR3 loop spans 14 amino acids.

The chain couples TRBV5-8 to TRBJ2-2; no firm D call. CDR1 and CDR2 (germline): SGHTS, YDEGEE. V was pared by 2 bases and J by 6 bases, with 8 bases between. The length of the CDR3 is 13 residues. The DNA of the CDR3 is TGTGCCAGCAGCTTCTCAGGCTCCGGGGAGCTGTTTTTT. Its translation: CASSFSGSGELFF.

The chain uses TRBV30 and TRBJ2-5; D is possibly TRBD2 (5 bases). The germline CDR1 and CDR2 sequences are GTSNPN and SVGIG (reference sequence). The CDR3 totals 13 residues. Trimming removed 5 bases at V and 1 base at J, with 11 bases between. The CDR3 reads CAWGARAQETQYF. Here the CDR3 DNA reads TGTGCCTGGGGAGCGCGGGCCCAAGAGACCCAGTACTTC. Full variable domain (rest looked up from reference TRBV30 and TRBJ2-5): SQTIHQWPATLVQPVGSPLSLECTVEGTSNPNLYWYRQAAGRGLQLLFYSVGIGQISSEVPQNLSASRPQDRQFILSSKKLLLSDSGFYLCAWGARAQETQYFGPGTRLLVL.

The chain combines TRBV19 with TRBJ2-7; D might be TRBD1 (5 bases). Germline loops: CDR1 LNHDA, CDR2 SQIVND (reference sequence). The CDR3 has 15 amino acids. Trimming removed 3 bases from V and 4 bases from J, with 16 bases in between. In DNA, the CDR3 is TGTGCCAGTAGTATCTCTCCACACGACAGATACGAGCAGTACTTC. Protein product: CASSISPHDRYEQYF.

The V and J genes are TRBV6-1 and TRBJ1-5; D not resolved. This CDR3 spans 12 amino acids. Trimming shortened V by 2 bases and J by 7 bases, and 6 bases separated the two germline ends. Germline V gene data show CDR1 as MNHNS and CDR2 as SASEGT. In DNA form, the CDR3 reads TGTGCCAGCAGTGAAATGCGACAGCCCCAGCATTTT. Translated, it gives CASSEMRQPQHF.

The gene calls are TRBV7-9 and TRBJ1-1; D may be TRBD1 (5 bases). The CDR3 is 15 amino acids. V was trimmed by 1 base and J by 0 bases, leaving 9 bases between them. Germline values: CDR1 SEHNR, CDR2 FQNEAQ (reference sequence). CDR3 in DNA: TGTGCCAGCAGCTTAGGGGGGGGGATGAACACTGAAGCTTTCTTT. This encodes CASSLGGGMNTEAFF.

The chain links TRBV27 to TRBJ2-7; 11 positions agree with TRBD2. The germline gives CDR1 MNHEY, CDR2 SMNVEV (reference sequence). This CDR3 spans 15 amino acids. The J segment lost 2 bases and the V segment lost 6 bases, leaving 6 bases of the junction unmatched. The chain's CDR3 is CASRKTSGGTYEQYF. CDR3 bases: TGTGCCAGCAGAAAAACTAGCGGGGGAACCTACGAGCAGTACTTC.

J is TRBJ1-1 and V is TRBV28; D remains unclear. The V end lost 6 bases, the J end lost 1 base, and 12 bases lay between the germline ends. CDR1 MDHEN and CDR2 SYDVKM come from the germline V gene. CDR3 size: 14 residues. This CDR3 is CASSPPVRNTEAFF. CDR3 nucleotide sequence: TGTGCCAGCAGCCCCCCTGTGCGGAACACTGAAGCTTTCTTT.